This T cell receptor beta chain was sequenced for a study of shared clonotypes between healthy human individuals (dated by TCRdb to the early 2020s). Describing the broader study: The cohort included three men and a couple of women between 18 and 49 years of age. For each donor, CD4 naive and CD4 memory were each given three plates, CD8 naive was given two plates, and CD8 memory was given one plate. The study deeply sequenced blood TCR repertoires of about 5 healthy adults to estimate repertoire size and the extent of clonotype sharing between individuals. To increase sequencing depth and limit assay-specific biases, different laboratories used diverse techniques to prepare libraries and sequence TCR repertoires. Leukapheresis yielded between about 0.8 and 8.9 billion PBMCs per donor. The research as a whole found: Sampling was limited to blood, and TCR repertoires in tissue likely differ from TCR repertoires in blood. When several donors were compared, the shared fraction of clonotypes was around 5% for naive CD4, less than 4% for naive CD8, 2% to 2.5% for memory CD4, and roughly 0.4% for memory CD8. Clonotypes shared by all four sorted-subset donors showed higher generation probabilities than non-shared clonotypes. Pairwise subsampling led to the expectation that sequencing depth would affect the degree of clonotype sharing among donors. The genetic and exposure-history diversity represented was limited by the small number of donors. Larger estimated clonotype richness was generally found for naive subsets than for memory subsets. Rarefaction of sorted-subset datasets indicated incomplete sequencing despite the large sequencing depth.

Healthy HIV-negative adults with no recently reported acute infections or vaccinations were included as donors. All donors were Caucasian adults living in Nashville, Tennessee, USA. CD8 memory samples consisted of magnetically selected CD45RO+ cells combined with CCR7-negative CD45RA+ effector memory (TemRA) cells. After blood collection by leukapheresis, PBMCs were isolated using Ficoll-Histopaque density gradient centrifugation and then cryopreserved in the vapor phase of liquid nitrogen. Purity and quantity of every magnetically sorted T cell population were checked by analytical flow cytometry. Genomic DNA was isolated from every sorted fraction and measured by UV absorbance on a Nanodrop 2000c. TCR CDR3 regions were amplified from genomic DNA by multiplex PCR using the deep immunoSEQ assay. Extracted genomic DNA from each cell subset was distributed evenly across all wells of several immunoSEQ 96-well plates, and each plate was treated as a replicate. Each replicate PCR for sorted subsets received roughly 200 ng genomic DNA, equal to 28,000 or so T cell genomes. The purified libraries were quantified using a Qubit 3.0 fluorometer, sized with a Bioanalyzer 2100, and then quantified again using the KAPA Library Quantification kit. Every immunoSEQ 96-well plate was sequenced on a separate single-read 150-cycle Illumina NextSeq 550 flow cell. From the authors' description of their analysis: Because the immunoSEQ output held only junctional sequences and lacked quality scores, the filtering could not match the filtering applied to full-length reads. To assign V/J genes and CDR3, sequences were annotated using PyIR, a Python wrapper for IgBLAST v1.9, with IMGT germline references. Reads were removed for weak V/J assignments (E-value above 1e-6), missing CDR3, stop codons, out-of-frame junctions, or ambiguous translated residues. V3J clonotypes were defined by identical inferred V gene, J gene, and CDR3 amino acid sequence. The percentage overlap between two repertoires was calculated by dividing the number of shared unique clonotypes by the size of the smaller repertoire. Repertoire richness was assessed with RTK rarefaction, the Chao1 estimator, and Recon v2.1 estimates of unobserved clonotypes. OLGA was used to compute generation probabilities for all TCRbeta clonotypes that the gDNA method yielded from a few donors. Held by TCRdb, this immuneACCESS table contains in-frame sequences only and omits some clones. Under half of the omission traces to an unresolved V gene where checked; the cause of the rest is unknown. That table furnishes V, J and clone size, whereas the DNA furnished D and trimming. Counted in this sample were around 100,000 clones; 67% of them appeared once. Of the sample, 24% falls within the top ten clones.

Spanning cysteine to phenylalanine, the CDR3 consists of 14 amino acids. Only the CDR3 DNA stays, 42 bases, in frame from base 1. V is pared back by 4 bases and J by 7 bases, with 14 bases lying between the germline termini. CDR1 is given as SGDLS and CDR2 as YYNGEE, both from the germline V gene. Notes on this clone: The antigen it binds to is not known. One base away there is no much larger clone; base qualities are not given.

This receptor was taken from a woman aged 25 to 39 in good health. Rearrangement joined TRBV9 to TRBJ2-2, with TRBD2 tentatively as D gene (6 bases match). The sample was memory CD8+ T cells sorted from blood. Interpreted using the paper, the cell subset or site label stands for: CD45RO+ cells pooled with CCR7-negative TemRA cells. The DNA reads as follows: TGTGCCAGCAGCCCGGGAGACGGTAACGGGGAGCTGTTTTTT. This translates into CASSPGDGNGELFF.